These 32 T cell receptor beta chains share one sample of origin, sequenced in a study of T-cell reconstitution after alpha-beta-depleted transplantation in children. As it was prepared, the TCRbeta library received unique molecular identifiers. One entry per CDR3 protein results from TCRdb running MiXCR on the PCR reads. The table shows fewer than 450,000 distinct CDR3 sequences, with 16% occurring only once. This material consisted of PBMCs, mostly from graft donor cells, taken 360 days after TCRalphabeta/CD19-depleted stem cell transplant. These receptors came from a male patient aged 2-15 years who had a stem cell transplant for acute lymphoblastic leukemia, so the T cells may come from the graft donor.

This clonotype was seen many times. This chain connects TRBV11-1 to TRBJ2-3; D gene ambiguous. The V gene lost 3 bases and the J gene lost 4 bases, with 5 bases spanning the gap. There are 12 residues in the CDR3. From germline, CDR1 is SGHAT and CDR2 FQDESV (reference sequence). The CDR3 reads CASSFGADTQYF. The CDR3 bases are TGTGCCAGCAGCTTCGGTGCAGATACGCAGTATTTT.

The chain employs TRBV4-1 and TRBJ2-1; TRBD2 matches 12 bases. The CDR3 length is 16 residues. The J segment lost 9 bases and the V segment lost 4 bases, leaving 10 bases of the junction unmatched. Germline V gene lookup returns CDR1 MGHRA and CDR2 YSYEKL. CDR3 DNA: TGCGCCAGCAGCCCCACGCTACTAGCGGGAGGAGGTGAGCAGTTCTTC. Translating it yields CASSPTLLAGGGEQFF.

The genes are TRBV4-1 and TRBJ1-1; D gene uncertain. The CDR3 extends over 12 amino acids. Trimming stripped 0 bases from V and 9 bases from J, with 8 bases between. From germline, CDR1 is MGHRA and CDR2 YSYEKL. The CDR3 sequence: CASSQDSLQAFF. CDR3 nucleotides: TGCGCCAGCAGCCAAGATTCCCTGCAAGCTTTCTTT.

This clonotype was picked up a small number of times. The gene calls are TRBV12-3 or TRBV12-4 and TRBJ2-3; weak D call: TRBD1 (5 bases). CDR3 length: 15 amino acids. Trimming pared 6 bases from V and 2 bases from J, leaving 15 bases between. This chain's CDR3 is CASSPSAGFTDTQYF. The DNA of the CDR3 is TGTGCCAGCAGCCCCTCGGCAGGGTTCACAGATACGCAGTATTTT.

In its sample, this clonotype was seen many times. The chain uses TRBV13 and TRBJ2-5, with TRBD1 identical over 8 bases. CDR1 is PRHDT and CDR2 is FYEKMQ in the germline V gene (reference sequence). The CDR3 extends over 16 amino acids. V lost 2 bases to trimming and J lost 5 bases; unmatched junction nucleotides: 10. The CDR3 nucleotides read TGTGCCAGCAGCTTATCTCAGGGGGCAGAAGTGGAGACCCAGTACTTC. The encoded protein is CASSLSQGAEVETQYF. Filled out from reference TRBV13 and TRBJ2-5, the complete variable domain reads AAGVIQSPRHLIKEKRETATLKCYPIPRHDTVYWYQQGPGQDPQFLISFYEKMQSDKGSIPDRFSAQQFSDYHSELNMSSLELGDSALYFCASSLSQGAEVETQYFGPGTRLLVL.

This clonotype was picked up a small number of times. The genes are TRBV5-6 and TRBJ2-4; 7 bases match TRBD2. This CDR3 has 15 residues. Germline CDR1 reads SGHDT; CDR2 reads YYEEEE. V trimming: 4 bases; J trimming: 1 base; junction bases outside the gene matches: 5. Here the CDR3 DNA reads TGTGCCAGCAGCCCTAGTAGCGGGGCCAAAAACATTCAGTACTTC. This translates into CASSPSSGAKNIQYF.

The sample holds a few counts of this clonotype. V usage is TRBV5-1 and J usage is TRBJ2-1; no firm D call. Trimming shortened V by 4 bases and J by 3 bases, and 14 bases separated the two germline ends. Germline loops: CDR1 SGHRS, CDR2 YFSETQ. The CDR3 totals 15 residues. CDR3 DNA: TGCGCCAGCAGCATAAGACCTCTGGGCTACAATGAGCAGTTCTTC. Its protein product is CASSIRPLGYNEQFF. The full variable domain, completed using reference TRBV5-1 and TRBJ2-1, is KAGVTQTPRYLIKTRGQQVTLSCSPISGHRSVSWYQQTPGQGLQFLFEYFSETQRNKGNFPGRFSGRQFSNSRSEMNVSTLELGDSALYLCASSIRPLGYNEQFFGPGTRLTVL.

This sequence joins TRBV9 and TRBJ2-1; D is perhaps TRBD2 (6 bases). Germline V gene data show CDR1 as SGDLS and CDR2 as YYNGEE. Trimming took 3 bases from V and 7 from J, leaving 26 bases between them. The CDR3 length is 18 residues. The CDR3 coding sequence is TGTGCCAGCAGCGCTGGGGGAGGTGGGACTTTGAGTTTTAATGAGCAGTTCTTC. Residues: CASSAGGGGTLSFNEQFF.

The genes are TRBV7-9 and TRBJ2-7, with 9 nucleotides matching TRBD2. Germline-derived CDR1 and CDR2 are SEHNR and FQNEAQ (reference sequence). This CDR3 comprises 17 residues. After removal of 6 bases from V and 0 bases from J, the junction contained 12 bases not matched to a gene. Here the CDR3 DNA reads TGTGCCAGCAGTCTAATAGCGGGAGAGGGCTTCTCCTACGAGCAGTACTTC. It yields the protein CASSLIAGEGFSYEQYF.

This clonotype was seen many times. The CDR3 region is CASSLTSRTDTQYF. DNA of the CDR3: TGCGCCAGCAGCTTGACTAGCCGCACAGATACGCAGTATTTT. J is TRBJ2-3 and V is TRBV5-1; D perhaps matches TRBD2 (6 bases). CDR3 size: 14 residues. The germline V and J ends were trimmed by 1 base and 1 base, with 7 bases remaining between them. Germline-derived CDR1 and CDR2 are SGHRS and YFSETQ.

The sample holds a few counts of this clonotype. The rearrangement uses TRBV12-3 or TRBV12-4 and TRBJ1-5; TRBD1 might be the D (5 bases). The ends were cut back, 6 bases at V and 4 bases at J, with 16 bases in the middle. The CDR3 has 15 residues. In DNA form, the CDR3 reads TGTGCCAGCAGCGCCGACAGCTTTGGGAATCAGCCCCAGCATTTT. Protein sequence: CASSADSFGNQPQHF.

CDR3 sequence: CASSLLLAGQTSNEQFF. CDR3 in DNA: TGTGCCAGCAGCCTTTTATTGGCGGGACAAACCTCCAATGAGCAGTTCTTC. This chain uses TRBV14 with TRBJ2-1; the D call may be TRBD1 or TRBD2 (6 bases each). The CDR3 totals 17 residues. V was trimmed by 4 bases and J by 6 bases, leaving 22 bases between them. Looked up from germline, CDR1 is SGHDN and CDR2 is FVKESK.

This clonotype was counted a few times. The chain carries TRBV6-5 and TRBJ2-2; 9 nucleotides line up with TRBD2. The length of the CDR3 is 17 residues. Germline lookup yields CDR1 MNHEY and CDR2 SVGAGI. Losses at the gene ends were 4 bases for V and 7 bases for J; bases not matched to a gene: 13. DNA for the CDR3: TGTGCCAGCAGTTCCTTCACCGGGACTAGCAGGGGCGGGGAGCTGTTTTTT. This translates into CASSSFTGTSRGGELFF.

There are a few counts of this clonotype. This chain links TRBV12-3 or TRBV12-4 with TRBJ2-7; perhaps TRBD1 as D (6 bases). The germline V and J ends were trimmed by 5 bases and 5 bases, with 25 bases remaining between them. The CDR3 extends over 17 amino acids. CDR3 DNA: TGTGCCAGCAGTAGGGCCTGGGCGGGCAGGGGTATCGACGAGCAGTACTTC. Translation: CASSRAWAGRGIDEQYF.

This clonotype was seen a handful of times. Here the CDR3 DNA reads TGCAGTGCTAGATCAACTAGCGGGAGCGACACCGGGGAGCTGTTTTTT. Translation: CSARSTSGSDTGELFF. The gene calls are TRBV20-1 and TRBJ2-2, with 11 bases aligning to TRBD2. The CDR3 is 16 residues long. Germline CDR1 and CDR2: DFQATT and SNEGSKA (reference sequence). Germline trimming cut 2 bases from V and 3 bases from J; bases unmatched to any gene: 5.

This clonotype was counted between two and nine times. The rearrangement uses TRBV6-1 and TRBJ1-1; 7 nucleotides agree with TRBD1. Germline CDR1 MNHNS, CDR2 SASEGT. The CDR3 covers 17 residues. V lost 6 bases to trimming and J lost 3 bases; unmatched junction nucleotides: 16. The CDR3 region is CASSRLSTGVGYTEAFF. CDR3 sequence (DNA): TGTGCCAGCAGCCGACTATCAACAGGGGTGGGGTACACTGAAGCTTTCTTT.

This clonotype came up a few times. J is TRBJ2-1 and V is TRBV7-6; 8 bases align to TRBD2. V lost 5 bases, J lost 7 bases, and 10 bases stayed unmatched. This CDR3 is 15 amino acids long. Germline CDR1 reads SGHVS; CDR2 reads FNYEAQ. CDR3 nucleotides: TGTGCCAGCAGCCCCTTAGCGGGGAGGGGGAATGAGCAGTTCTTC. This sequence encodes CASSPLAGRGNEQFF. Full variable domain (outside the CDR3, taken from reference TRBV7-6 and TRBJ2-1): GAGVSQSPRYKVTKRGQDVALRCDPISGHVSLYWYRQALGQGPEFLTYFNYEAQQDKSGLPNDRFSAERPEGSISTLTIQRTEQRDSAMYRCASSPLAGRGNEQFFGPGTRLTVL.

This chain joins TRBV7-9 and TRBJ1-4; no definite D call. Germline CDR1 reads SEHNR; CDR2 reads FQNEAQ (reference sequence). The CDR3 is made up of 15 amino acids. V lost 3 bases to trimming and J lost 0 bases, with 8 bases between them. CDR3 sequence reads: CASSLAPATNEKLFF. For the CDR3, the DNA is TGTGCCAGCAGCTTGGCCCCGGCAACTAATGAAAAACTGTTTTTT.

V is TRBV4-1 and J is TRBJ2-7; 7 bases agree with TRBD1. The CDR3 length is 14 residues. The V gene's germline CDR1 is MGHRA and CDR2 YSYEKL. The V segment lost 0 bases and the J segment 7 bases; nucleotides outside the gene matches: 6. DNA of the CDR3: TGCGCCAGCAGCCAAGAAGTTACCAGGGGGGAGCAGTACTTC. Amino acids: CASSQEVTRGEQYF.

V gene TRBV19 combines with J gene TRBJ2-5, with D perhaps TRBD1 (5 bases). Trimming pared 0 bases from V and 1 base from J, leaving 6 bases between. This CDR3 region has 14 residues. Per germline, CDR1 LNHDA and CDR2 SQIVND (reference sequence). The CDR3 bases are TGTGCCAGTAGTATAGATGACAGCCAAGAGACCCAGTACTTC. As protein: CASSIDDSQETQYF.

This clonotype was counted a few times. This sequence joins TRBV4-3 and TRBJ2-7, with TRBD2 matching over 10 bases. The CDR3 length is 17 residues. V was pared by 5 bases and J by 2 bases, with 12 bases of the junction left unmatched. Germline loops: CDR1 LGHNA, CDR2 YSLEER. CDR3 coding DNA: TGCGCCAGCAGCAGGGGGCTAGCGGGAGAAAGAACCTACGAGCAGTACTTC. This sequence encodes CASSRGLAGERTYEQYF.

This chain joins TRBV4-2 and TRBJ1-1; 7 bases fit TRBD1. The CDR3 has 15 amino acids. Trimming removed 1 base from V and 4 bases from J; junction bases left unmatched: 6. The germline gives CDR1 LGHNA, CDR2 YNFKEQ. The CDR3 DNA follows: TGTGCCAGCAGCCAAGGATGGACAGGCCCCACTGAAGCTTTCTTT. Amino acids: CASSQGWTGPTEAFF.

This clonotype was found many times. V is TRBV2 and J is TRBJ2-3; TRBD2 might be the D (5 bases). CDR3 length: 14 amino acids. Trimming cost V 6 bases and J 1 base, with 11 bases left between them. The germline CDR1 and CDR2 sequences are SNHLY and FYNNEI. CDR3 sequence (DNA): TGTGCCAGCAGGGACTCCTCGGGCACAGATACGCAGTATTTT. Translated, it gives CASRDSSGTDTQYF.

The chain uses TRBV4-2 and TRBJ1-4, with D hard to call. Deletions cut 1 base from V and 0 bases from J, with 9 bases between. This CDR3 is 16 amino acids long. In germline, CDR1 is LGHNA, CDR2 YNFKEQ. The CDR3 nucleotides read TGTGCCAGCAGCCAAGTACCAGGATCAACTAATGAAAAACTGTTTTTT. It yields the protein CASSQVPGSTNEKLFF.

This clonotype was detected ten times or more. V and J are TRBV6-2 or TRBV6-3 and TRBJ2-1; 10 positions agree with TRBD2. The CDR3 is made up of 16 amino acids. Trimming removed 3 bases from V and 4 bases from J; junction bases left unmatched: 6. CDR1 MNHEY and CDR2 SVGEGT come from the germline V gene. This chain's CDR3 is CASSYLRLAGYNEQFF. CDR3 bases: TGTGCCAGCAGTTATTTGAGACTAGCGGGTTACAATGAGCAGTTCTTC.

This sequence joins TRBV5-1 and TRBJ2-3, with 16 bases fitting TRBD2. The germline CDR1 and CDR2 sequences are SGHRS and YFSETQ. V lost 4 bases, J lost 11 bases, and 4 bases stayed unmatched. CDR3 size: 14 residues. CDR3 coding DNA: TGCGCCAGCAGCGTGGGACTAGCGGGAGGGCGGCAGTATTTT. It is translated as CASSVGLAGGRQYF. The whole variable domain, filled in from reference TRBV5-1 and TRBJ2-3, reads KAGVTQTPRYLIKTRGQQVTLSCSPISGHRSVSWYQQTPGQGLQFLFEYFSETQRNKGNFPGRFSGRQFSNSRSEMNVSTLELGDSALYLCASSVGLAGGRQYFGPGTRLTVL.

CDR3: CASSRPNQPQHF. The CDR3 DNA follows: TGTGCCAGCAGCCGACCCAATCAGCCCCAGCATTTT. This rearrangement joins TRBV7-9 to TRBJ1-5; D is uncertain. The length of the CDR3 is 12 residues. V lost 5 bases and J lost 3, with 5 bases in between. CDR1 SEHNR and CDR2 FQNEAQ come from the germline V gene (reference sequence).

This clonotype was seen a few times. The chain carries TRBV20-1 and TRBJ2-7; 7 bases map to TRBD1. The CDR3 loop spans 13 amino acids. CDR1 is DFQATT, CDR2 SNEGSKA, per germline (reference sequence). V was pared by 4 bases and J by 0 bases, with 3 bases of the junction left unmatched. The CDR3 DNA follows: TGCAGTGCTAATAGGGACAGCTCCTACGAGCAGTACTTC. Its protein is CSANRDSSYEQYF.

Many counts were recorded for this clonotype. V is TRBV7-9 and J is TRBJ2-1; 8 nucleotides agree with TRBD1. Unmatched junction bases numbered 10, after V lost 5 bases and J lost 1 base. The germline V gene has CDR1 SEHNR and CDR2 FQNEAQ (reference sequence). This CDR3 has 17 residues. The CDR3 protein is CASSPVATGVSYNEQFF. The CDR3 bases are TGTGCCAGCAGCCCTGTAGCGACAGGGGTGTCCTACAATGAGCAGTTCTTC.

The chain carries TRBV18 and TRBJ2-3; 15 bases match TRBD2. The CDR3 loop spans 16 amino acids. The junction had 6 bases not matched to a gene; V was cut back by 5 bases and J by 6 bases. Germline CDR1 and CDR2: KGHSH and LQKENI. CDR3 nucleotides: TGTGCCAGCTCAGCCGGACTAGCGGGAGGGCCCGATACGCAGTATTTT. It yields the protein CASSAGLAGGPDTQYF.

This clonotype was recorded a few times. The rearrangement links TRBV15 to TRBJ2-1; perhaps TRBD2 as D (6 bases). The CDR3 has 16 amino acids. Germline lookup yields CDR1 LNHNV and CDR2 YYDKDF (reference sequence). V dropped 5 bases and J dropped 3 bases, with 17 bases sitting between them. The CDR3 sequence: CATSDTSTWSYNEQFF. CDR3 nucleotide sequence: TGTGCCACCAGCGATACTAGCACCTGGAGCTACAATGAGCAGTTCTTC. The whole variable domain, remainder taken from reference TRBV15 and TRBJ2-1, is DAMVIQNPRYQVTQFGKPVTLSCSQTLNHNVMYWYQQKSSQAPKLLFHYYDKDFNNEADTPDNFQSRRPNTSFCFLDIRSPGLGDTAMYLCATSDTSTWSYNEQFFGPGTRLTVL.

This clonotype was counted a few times. V is TRBV5-6 and J is TRBJ2-3, with 7 bases fitting TRBD2. J gave up 13 bases and V 2 bases, and 7 bases lay outside the gene matches. The CDR3 consists of 12 residues. Germline lookup yields CDR1 SGHDT and CDR2 YYEEEE. The CDR3 DNA is TGTGCCAGCAGCTTTGGCGGGACTACAAAGTATTTT. Translating it yields CASSFGGTTKYF.